The rows below give T cell receptor beta chains drawn from one sample of a study of blood T cell repertoires in COVID-19. TCRdb's copy holds only in-frame clones and misses some; the assay was immunoSEQ multiplex PCR. The sample yields about 200,000 clones, around 84% seen once. Sequencing used peripheral blood. These receptors were collected from a human donor in a cohort sampled during active COVID-19. CDR3s include the opening cysteine and the closing phenylalanine or tryptophan. A D gene is named only where the DNA matches it firmly. A clone size is listed for some rows: how often the clone was seen (once, few, many), or a class if it is expanded.

TGTGCCAGCAGTGAAATGACAGGGGGCTCGAAGGAAAAACTGTTTTTT	CASSEMTGGSKEKLFF	TRBD1	-	TRBV25-1	TRBJ1-4
TGTGCCAGCAGACAGTCTCCCTCGCCCTACGAGCAGTACTTC	CASRQSPSPYEQYF	-	-	TRBV28	TRBJ2-7
TGTGCCAGCAGCTTACGCGTAGAGACCCAGTACTTC	CASSLRVETQYF	-	-	TRBV7-2	TRBJ2-5
TGTGCCAGCAGTGGCACGACCGGGACAGTCTACGAGCAGTACTTC	CASSGTTGTVYEQYF	TRBD1	-	TRBV28	TRBJ2-7
TGTGCCAGCAGTGGGGCGGGAGGGCCCGGCGGGGAGCTGTTTTTT	CASSGAGGPGGELFF	TRBD2	few	TRBV2	TRBJ2-2
TGTGCCAGCCGGGGAAAGGGGGACTATGGCTACACCTTC	CASRGKGDYGYTF	-	once	TRBV2	TRBJ1-2
TGTGCCAGCAGCCCCCCGGGACAGGGAACTGGGGCCAACGTCCTGACTTTC	CASSPPGQGTGANVLTF	TRBD1	-	TRBV5-4	TRBJ2-6
TGTGCCAGCAGACTTCGGACTAGCTCCTACGAGCAGTACTTC	CASRLRTSSYEQYF	TRBD2	-	TRBV28	TRBJ2-7
TGTGCCAGCAGTTACTCGAGAGGAGGGAGGGGTGAAAAACTGTTTTTT	CASSYSRGGRGEKLFF	-	-	TRBV6-5	TRBJ1-4
TGTGCCAGCTCCTACAGGGGGGACTATGGCTACACCTTC	CASSYRGDYGYTF	TRBD1	once	TRBV18	TRBJ1-2
TGTGCCATCAGTGAGTCCTTATTGTTCGCGACTAGCGGGAGGACGAGGCAGTACTTC	CAISESLLFATSGRTRQYF	TRBD2	-	TRBV10-3	TRBJ2-7
TGTGCCAGCAGCGCGGGACAGGGGGACAATCGGCCCCAGCATTTT	CASSAGQGDNRPQHF	TRBD1	-	TRBV5-6	TRBJ1-5
TGTGCCAGCAGCTCAACTACCGGAGGTTACAATGAGCAGTTCTTC	CASSSTTGGYNEQFF	-	-	TRBV6-2/TRBV6-3	TRBJ2-1
TGTGCCAGCAGCTCCGACAGCTACGAGCAGTACTTC	CASSSDSYEQYF	-	-	TRBV5-6	TRBJ2-7
TGTGCCAGCAGGAGACTAGCGGGATTGGCAGATACGCAGTATTTT	CASRRLAGLADTQYF	TRBD2	-	TRBV2	TRBJ2-3
TGTGCCAGCAGTAACCCCGACCTGACAGGGACCTACGAGCAGTACTTC	CASSNPDLTGTYEQYF	TRBD1	few	TRBV28	TRBJ2-7
TGTGCCAGTAACGACGGGACTAGCGGGAGGGCCGGGGAGCTGTTTTTT	CASNDGTSGRAGELFF	TRBD2	-	TRBV9	TRBJ2-2
TGTGCCAGCACCCTCGGTTATGGGAGCTCCTACGAGCAGTACTTC	CASTLGYGSSYEQYF	-	few	TRBV28	TRBJ2-7
TGTGCCATCCGAAGGGGAACCAACACCGGGGAGCTGTTTTTT	CAIRRGTNTGELFF	-	-	TRBV6-5	TRBJ2-2
TGTGCCAGCAGCCAAGGGGGACTAGCGGGCGTTACCGGGGAGCTGTTTTTT	CASSQGGLAGVTGELFF	TRBD2	once	TRBV3-1/TRBV3-2	TRBJ2-2
TGTGCCAGCAGTTACTCGACTATTAGTGAAGCTTTCTTT	CASSYSTISEAFF	-	-	TRBV6-5	TRBJ1-1
TGTGCCAGCAGCCAAGACTTGCACTGCCTATACGAGCAGTACTTC	CASSQDLHCLYEQYF	-	-	TRBV14	TRBJ2-7
TGTGCCAGCAACTTTTATAAAGAGACCCAGTACTTC	CASNFYKETQYF	-	once	TRBV2	TRBJ2-5
TGTGCCACCAGTGATTTGGTCCGCAGGGCCGAGACCTTC	CATSDLVRRAETF	-	once	TRBV24-1	TRBJ1-2
TGCGCCAGCAGGTCAGCGGGGCCCGCGAACACCGGGGAGCTGTTTTTT	CASRSAGPANTGELFF	TRBD2	-	TRBV5-1	TRBJ2-2
TGTGCCAGTAGTAGGCCCTCCTCGACAGGGGGAGACACTGAAGCTTTCTTT	CASSRPSSTGGDTEAFF	TRBD1	-	TRBV19	TRBJ1-1
TGTGCCAGCTCACAGGACAGGGGTGGGAATCAGCCCCAGCATTTT	CASSQDRGGNQPQHF	TRBD1	-	TRBV18	TRBJ1-5
TGTGCCAGCAGCTTAGATGACTTTAACAATGAGCAGTTCTTC	CASSLDDFNNEQFF	-	-	TRBV11-3	TRBJ2-1
TGTGCCAGCAGCTTGACACCCGCCTACGAGCAGTACTTC	CASSLTPAYEQYF	-	-	TRBV7-2	TRBJ2-7
TGTGCCAGCAGTTACTCACGCACCCCGGGTGAGCAGTTCTTC	CASSYSRTPGEQFF	-	-	TRBV6-5	TRBJ2-1
TGTGCCAGCAGCTTAGGTACAGGGGTTAACACTGAAGCTTTCTTT	CASSLGTGVNTEAFF	TRBD1	-	TRBV7-9	TRBJ1-1
TGTGCCAGCAGCTTAGAGGGACAGGGACCCTACGAGCAGTACTTC	CASSLEGQGPYEQYF	TRBD1	-	TRBV7-2	TRBJ2-7
TGTGCCAGCAGCCAAGAAGGGGCGATAACTTTCTTT	CASSQEGAITFF	-	-	TRBV3-1/TRBV3-2	TRBJ1-1
TGTGCCACCAGCAGAGATCAGGGGTGGGAGACGTCAAATGAGCAGTTCTTC	CATSRDQGWETSNEQFF	-	-	TRBV15	TRBJ2-1
TGCGCCAGCAGCCAAGGGCAGGGAAGGGGCTACGAGCAGTACTTC	CASSQGQGRGYEQYF	-	-	TRBV4-1	TRBJ2-7
TGTGCCAGTACTCCAACCCGCCAAGAGACCCAGTACTTC	CASTPTRQETQYF	-	-	TRBV21-1	TRBJ2-5
TGTGCCAGCATGGTTCGGAGGGGCACCGGGGAGCTGTTTTTT	CASMVRRGTGELFF	-	-	TRBV6-5	TRBJ2-2
TGTGCCAGCAGTACAGGGGGACAAGAGACCCAGTACTTC	CASSTGGQETQYF	TRBD1	-	TRBV28	TRBJ2-5
TGTGCCAGCAGCAAGGGTCCCCCCGGGTCTATCGTTAGCGGCTTCTCCTACAATGAGCAGTTCTTC	CASSKGPPGSIVSGFSYNEQFF	-	-	TRBV21-1	TRBJ2-1
TGTGCCAGCACCGTCGACAGGGTCAATCAGCCCCAGCATTTT	CASTVDRVNQPQHF	TRBD1	-	TRBV28	TRBJ1-5
TGTGCCAGCAGATCAGAATCCCGGGACAGGGCGGACGAGCAGTACTTC	CASRSESRDRADEQYF	TRBD1	-	TRBV28	TRBJ2-7
TGTGCCAGCAGCCCAAACCAGGGTGGGACCGGGGAGCTGTTTTTT	CASSPNQGGTGELFF	-	-	TRBV4-2	TRBJ2-2
TGCGCCAGCAGTGAGTTCGGGTCCCTAGCCAAAAACATTCAGTACTTC	CASSEFGSLAKNIQYF	-	once	TRBV10-2	TRBJ2-4
TGTGCTAGTGGTTTGGTAATTAGCGGGAGTCCAGAGACCCAGTACTTC	CASGLVISGSPETQYF	TRBD2	once	TRBV12-5	TRBJ2-5
TGTGCCAGCAGGAGCGGGTTCTCCTACGAGCAGTACTTC	CASRSGFSYEQYF	-	-	TRBV27	TRBJ2-7
TGTGCCAGTAACGGCGGGGGTGGATACGAGCAGTACTTC	CASNGGGGYEQYF	TRBD2	many	TRBV19	TRBJ2-7
TGCAGCGTTGTGGAGGCCGAGCAGTACTTC	CSVVEAEQYF	-	-	TRBV29-1	TRBJ2-7
TGCGCCAGCAGCCAAGATAAGGGAGCCGGGACCCAGTACTTC	CASSQDKGAGTQYF	-	many	TRBV4-1	TRBJ2-5
TGTGCCAGCAGCTCGGGACTGGAAAACACCATATATTTT	CASSSGLENTIYF	-	-	TRBV28	TRBJ1-3
TGTGCCAGCAGGAACAGGGGGCGCACAGATACGCAGTATTTT	CASRNRGRTDTQYF	TRBD1	few	TRBV28	TRBJ2-3
TGTGCCAGCAGTGAAGCGCATGGGGGCGCCGAGCAGTACTTC	CASSEAHGGAEQYF	-	-	TRBV2	TRBJ2-7
TGTGCCAGCAGCTTAGGGGATTTCGCTGAAGCTTTCTTT	CASSLGDFAEAFF	-	few	TRBV5-4	TRBJ1-1
TGTGCCAGCACCATCCTCCTTGGGGCGTCAAATCAGCCCCAGCATTTT	CASTILLGASNQPQHF	-	-	TRBV28	TRBJ1-5
TGTGCCACCAGTTCGAGCGGGAGGCAAACCTACAATGAGCAGTTCTTC	CATSSSGRQTYNEQFF	TRBD2	-	TRBV24-1	TRBJ2-1
TGTGCCAGCAGCTCGGCCTCTAGCGGGGCCTACAATGAGCAGTTCTTC	CASSSASSGAYNEQFF	TRBD2	-	TRBV11-3	TRBJ2-1
TGTGCCAGCACCGGTCGGGACAGGGCCCTCTACAATGAGCAGTTCTTC	CASTGRDRALYNEQFF	TRBD1	-	TRBV2	TRBJ2-1
TGCGCCAGCAGCCAAGGGCCGGGGGGCCTAGCGGGACGGACCTACGAGCAGTACTTC	CASSQGPGGLAGRTYEQYF	TRBD2	many	TRBV4-1	TRBJ2-7
TGTGCCAGCAGACCGGGACTCCCCTATGGCTACACCTTC	CASRPGLPYGYTF	-	-	TRBV28	TRBJ1-2
TGTGCCAGCCTCTCAGGGGCTAATAATTCACCCCTCCACTTT	CASLSGANNSPLHF	-	-	TRBV21-1	TRBJ1-6